This TCR beta chain is drawn from a study of T-cell memory formation after mild COVID-19. Trimming removed 4 bases at V and 5 bases at J, with 9 bases between. The germline CDR1 and CDR2 sequences are SGHTA and FQGNSA. CDR3 size: 13 residues. Each CDR3 protein gets one entry after TCRdb re-called the 5' RACE reads with MiXCR. The table records roughly 340,000 distinct CDR3 sequences, less than 20% of them present only once. This clonotype was observed many times. The sample was PBMCs or a T cell subset sorted from them (not recorded which). The rearrangement links TRBV7-2 to TRBJ2-1, with D perhaps being TRBD1 or TRBD2 (5 bases each). The clonotype comes from a man aged 18 to 30 who had mild COVID-19 (a few samples of this study predate the infection). Cell type and time point are not known. CDR3: CASSWGRHNEQFF. In DNA, the CDR3 is TGTGCCAGCAGCTGGGGACGGCACAATGAGCAGTTCTTC. Full variable domain (remainder filled in from reference TRBV7-2 and TRBJ2-1): GAGVSQSPSNKVTEKGKDVELRCDPISGHTALYWYRQSLGQGLEFLIYFQGNSAPDKSGLPSDRFSAERTGGSVSTLTIQRTQQEDSAVYLCASSWGRHNEQFFGPGTRLTVL.